Shown below are 11 T cell receptor beta chains from a single sample sequenced in a study of T cell responses to AZD1222 COVID-19 vaccine. Assay used: immunoSEQ multiplex PCR; TCRdb lists only in-frame clones, some missing. The sample yields 150,000 to 200,000 clones, about 91% seen once. Here the sequenced sample was peripheral blood, taken on day 0 of AZD1222 vaccination. These receptors all stem from an adult in good health.

The rearrangement uses TRBV30 and TRBJ2-7; 9 nucleotides match TRBD1. V lost 5 bases to trimming and J lost 2 bases; unmatched junction nucleotides: 4. The CDR3 consists of 13 residues. Germline V lookup: CDR1 GTSNPN, CDR2 SVGIG (reference sequence). DNA of the CDR3: TGTGCCTGGGGAAGGGACAGGGCCTACGAGCAGTACTTC. It yields the protein CAWGRDRAYEQYF. The whole variable domain, remainder taken from reference TRBV30 and TRBJ2-7, is SQTIHQWPATLVQPVGSPLSLECTVEGTSNPNLYWYRQAAGRGLQLLFYSVGIGQISSEVPQNLSASRPQDRQFILSSKKLLLSDSGFYLCAWGRDRAYEQYFGPGTRLTVT.

The chain has TRBV6-1 and TRBJ2-5; 13 bases fit TRBD2. Germline V gene sequence: CDR1 MNHNS, CDR2 SASEGT. This CDR3 region has 18 residues. J was trimmed by 2 bases and V by 3 bases; bases with no gene match: 9. For the CDR3, the DNA is TGTGCCAGCAGTGAGGGGTCTCCGGGACTAGCGGGACAAGAGACCCAGTACTTC. This sequence encodes CASSEGSPGLAGQETQYF.

V and J are TRBV7-2 and TRBJ2-5; 8 bases fit TRBD2. CDR1 is SGHTA, CDR2 FQGNSA, per germline. This CDR3 comprises 14 residues. The ends lost 5 bases at V and 3 bases at J; junction bases unmatched: 5. This chain's CDR3 is CASSLGGAKETQYF. The CDR3 DNA sequence: TGTGCCAGCAGCCTCGGGGGGGCAAAAGAGACCCAGTACTTC.

The rearrangement links TRBV5-4 to TRBJ1-6, with 9 bases identical to TRBD1. There are 16 residues in the CDR3. V was pared by 4 bases and J by 7 bases, with 9 bases of the junction left unmatched. Germline V gene sequence: CDR1 SGHNT, CDR2 YYREEE (reference sequence). CDR3 in DNA: TGTGCCAGCAGCGTCCCCGGGACAGGGTTCAATTCACCCCTCCACTTT. Encoded protein: CASSVPGTGFNSPLHF.

This chain connects TRBV18 to TRBJ2-6; D gene uncertain. The CDR3 is 15 residues long. CDR1 and CDR2 from the germline V gene are KGHSH and LQKENI. V gave up 4 bases and J gave up 4 bases, with 11 bases separating them. In DNA, the CDR3 is TGTGCCAGCTCACTCTCGGTGGACGGGGCCAACGTCCTGACTTTC. Residues: CASSLSVDGANVLTF.

Points on this clone: The junction does not match germline at one end; this may be a read error. The CDR3 nucleotides are TGTGCCAGCAGTGAAGCTCAGACTAGGAACGCTGAAGCTTTCTTT. Translation: CASSEAQTRNAEAFF. V gene TRBV6-1 combines with J gene TRBJ1-1; D is undetermined. Germline loops: CDR1 MNHNS, CDR2 SASEGT. The CDR3 loop spans 15 amino acids.

V gene TRBV20-1 combines with J gene TRBJ1-2, with D possibly matching TRBD1 (5 bases). V lost 3 bases, J lost 4 bases, and 9 bases lay in between. CDR1 is DFQATT, CDR2 SNEGSKA, per germline (reference sequence). The CDR3 has 12 residues. CDR3 amino acids: CSASEQGYGYTF. As DNA, the CDR3 is TGCAGTGCTAGTGAGCAGGGCTATGGCTACACCTTC.

The rearrangement joins TRBV4-3 to TRBJ1-6; D may be TRBD1 (5 bases). Between the trimmed V and J ends, which lost 0 bases and 10 bases, there was a span of 10 bases. Germline lookup yields CDR1 LGHNA and CDR2 YSLEER. The CDR3 extends over 14 amino acids. The CDR3 nucleotides are TGCGCCAGCAGCCAAGAGGCAAGGGGATCACCCCTCCACTTT. Translation gives CASSQEARGSPLHF.

V is TRBV7-8 and J is TRBJ1-2; tentatively, D is TRBD1 (6 bases). The V gene's germline CDR1 is SGHVS and CDR2 FQNEAQ. V dropped 1 base and J dropped 12 bases, with 12 bases sitting between them. This CDR3 is built from 12 residues. The CDR3 DNA sequence: TGTGCCAGCAGCTTAGAGAGGGGGGGGCACACCTTC. It is translated as CASSLERGGHTF.

The genes are TRBV24-1 and TRBJ1-2, with a tentative D call TRBD1 (5 bases). CDR3 length: 13 amino acids. Germline-derived CDR1 and CDR2 are KGHDR and SFDVKD. Trimming left V 4 bases short and J 3 bases short, with 8 bases between. The CDR3 nucleotides are TGTGCCACCAGTGAACAGGAGGACTATGGCTACACCTTC. It yields the protein CATSEQEDYGYTF.

A few counts support this clone. The chain links TRBV5-1 to TRBJ1-2, with D uncertain. Trimming stripped 0 bases from V and 2 bases from J, with 11 bases between. This CDR3 spans 15 amino acids. Germline V gene lookup returns CDR1 SGHRS and CDR2 YFSETQ. The CDR3 loop reads CASSLGGSLNYGYTF. CDR3 nucleotides: TGCGCCAGCAGCTTGGGGGGTTCGCTAAACTATGGCTACACCTTC.